This TCR beta chain was found in a study of tumor-infiltrating lymphocytes in primary liver carcinoma. From 500 to 600 ng of total RNA, TCR beta-specific cDNA was reverse-transcribed using a constant-region primer. Libraries of TCR beta came from three nested multiplex PCR rounds with slightly modified ARM-PCR. Primers for the first two PCR rounds were TRBV1-TRBV30 forward primers and a C-beta reverse primer (approximately 10 cycles per round). One entry per CDR3 protein results from TCRdb running MiXCR on the multiplex PCR reads. This table holds about 44,000 distinct CDR3 sequences, 70% to 80% found once. This CDR3 spans 20 amino acids. From germline, CDR1 is DFQATT and CDR2 SNEGSKA (reference sequence). For this clonotype: Its antigen is still unknown. One end of the junction varies from germline; a read error may be responsible.

The study co-extracted DNA and RNA from around 20-30 mg of unsorted bulk tissue. The patients lived with chronic HBV infection and had not yet received any treatment. For each tumor, five separate regions were sampled. Notes on the study in general: A fraction of only about 7-24% of top clones appeared in all five tumor regions.

Sequencing input: liver tumor tissue from sampling region 3. Subset of the sample: tumor region T3, left-lateral pole. The clonotype originates from a man in his forties with primary liver carcinoma and hepatitis B virus infection. The chain combines TRBV20-1 with TRBJ2-1; 10 nucleotides match TRBD2. CDR3 sequence reads: CSARLLPGSASGRSRNEQFF. The CDR3 bases are TGTAGTGCTAGACTCCTGCCAGGATCCGCTAGCGGGAGATCACGTAATGAGCAGTTCTTC.